The 32 T cell receptor beta chains reported below all come from one sample, sequenced in a study of cytomegalovirus exposure and HLA in healthy donors. PCR employed 60 Vbeta and 13 Jbeta primers. The table came from immunoSEQ multiplex PCR; TCRdb's copy has only in-frame clones and leaves some out. The sample consists of about 220,000 clones, over 65% of them appearing once. The sequenced sample consisted of PBMCs. Receptors were obtained from a man aged 18 to 29 in good health and CMV-seronegative.

In its sample, this clone was seen a few times. The V and J genes are TRBV5-1 and TRBJ1-1; maybe TRBD1 (6 bases). Germline V gene data show CDR1 as SGHRS and CDR2 as YFSETQ. This CDR3 region has 15 residues. Trimming stripped 0 bases from V and 1 base from J, with 10 bases between. CDR3 DNA: TGCGCCAGCAGCTTGGAAGGCAGGGGGAACACTGAAGCTTTCTTT. This gives the protein CASSLEGRGNTEAFF.

This clone turned up a few times. V gene TRBV10-2 combines with J gene TRBJ2-1, with 13 nucleotides matching TRBD2. The CDR3 has 16 amino acids. Trimming at V came to 10 bases and at J to 0 bases, leaving 6 bases not matched to a gene. Germline V gene data show CDR1 as WSHSY and CDR2 as SAAADI. Here the CDR3 reads CATRTSGSSSYNEQFF. The DNA of the CDR3 is TGCGCCACCCGGACTAGCGGGAGCTCCTCCTACAATGAGCAGTTCTTC.

This clone occurred a few times. The rearrangement joins TRBV7-3 to TRBJ2-2; tentative D call: TRBD2 (6 bases). The length of the CDR3 is 16 residues. The germline V gene encodes CDR1 SGHTA and CDR2 FQGTGA. V was pared by 2 bases and J by 2 bases, with 12 bases between. CDR3 protein: CASSLQVAANTGELFF. CDR3 nucleotide sequence: TGTGCCAGCAGCTTACAGGTAGCGGCTAACACCGGGGAGCTGTTTTTT. The full variable domain, in which reference TRBV7-3 and TRBJ2-2 provide the parts outside the CDR3, is GAGVSQTPSNKVTEKGKYVELRCDPISGHTALYWYRQSLGQGPEFLIYFQGTGAADDSGLPNDRFFAVRPEGSVSTLKIQRTERGDSAVYLCASSLQVAANTGELFFGEGSRLTVL.

This clone was seen only a few times. The chain employs TRBV5-5 and TRBJ2-7; the match to TRBD1 covers 7 bases. The J segment lost 0 bases and the V segment lost 0 bases, leaving 3 bases of the junction unmatched. Germline CDR1 SGHKS, CDR2 YYEKEE (reference sequence). The CDR3 is 15 amino acids. Written as DNA, the CDR3 is TGTGCCAGCAGCTTGGTGGGGACAGCCTCCTACGAGCAGTACTTC. Translation gives CASSLVGTASYEQYF.

This clone appeared a single time. The J gene is TRBJ1-4, the V gene TRBV30; 12 bases agree with TRBD1. Germline CDR1 GTSNPN, CDR2 SVGIG (reference sequence). The CDR3 length is 19 residues. V trimming: 2 bases; J trimming: 7 bases; junction bases outside the gene matches: 17. The CDR3 DNA reads TGTGCCTGGAGTCCCCTCCAGGGGACAGGGGGCGCCCCGGGTGAAAAACTGTTTTTT. Translation: CAWSPLQGTGGAPGEKLFF.

This clone was observed a handful of times. This chain connects TRBV7-3 to TRBJ1-1, with 12 bases aligning to TRBD1. This CDR3 has 17 residues. Germline V gives CDR1 SGHTA, CDR2 FQGTGA. Germline trimming cut 5 bases from V and 1 base from J; bases unmatched to any gene: 8. This chain's CDR3 is CASSPWGQGAWNTEAFF. The CDR3 nucleotides are TGTGCCAGCAGCCCCTGGGGACAGGGGGCCTGGAACACTGAAGCTTTCTTT.

This clone was observed a handful of times. This chain uses TRBV5-4 with TRBJ2-7, with D perhaps matching TRBD1 (5 bases). Germline V gene data show CDR1 as SGHNT and CDR2 as YYREEE (reference sequence). Trimming took off 0 bases at V and 5 bases at J, with 6 bases between the two ends. The length of the CDR3 is 12 residues. CDR3 in DNA: TGTGCCAGCAGCTTGGAGGGGAACGAGCAGTACTTC. This gives the protein CASSLEGNEQYF.

This sequence joins TRBV6-5 and TRBJ2-7, with D perhaps matching TRBD2 (7 bases). CDR1 and CDR2 (germline): MNHEY, SVGAGI. V lost 6 bases to trimming and J lost 4 bases, with 10 bases between them. This CDR3 contains 12 residues. For the CDR3, the DNA is TGTGCCAGCAGGGGAGGGGGTTACGAGCAGTACTTC. Its translation: CASRGGGYEQYF.

Only one count was recorded for this clone. This chain links TRBV19 with TRBJ1-3; D not resolved. Looked up from germline, CDR1 is LNHDA and CDR2 is SQIVND (reference sequence). The germline V and J ends were trimmed by 3 bases and 0 bases, with 15 bases remaining between them. CDR3 length: 17 residues. The CDR3 bases are TGTGCCAGTAGTATCACGGGTACACTCGTCTCTGGAAACACCATATATTTT. Its protein product is CASSITGTLVSGNTIYF.

This clone was detected only a few times. The sample holds other DNA sequences that translate to the same CDR3. This chain's CDR3 is CASSYGGNTEAFF. In nucleotides, the CDR3 is TGTGCCAGCAGTTACGGCGGGAACACTGAAGCTTTCTTT. The chain recombines TRBV28 with TRBJ1-1; D unclear. Trimming removed 4 bases at V and 1 base at J, with 7 bases between. CDR3 length: 13 amino acids. CDR1 and CDR2 from the germline V gene are MDHEN and SYDVKM.

This rearrangement joins TRBV7-9 to TRBJ2-1, with D perhaps TRBD1 (6 bases). Per the germline V gene, CDR1 is SEHNR and CDR2 is FQNEAQ (reference sequence). The V end was cut by 3 bases, the J end by 7 bases, with 16 bases between. The CDR3 is 15 residues long. CDR3 loop: CASSFRMQGINEQFF. As DNA, the CDR3 is TGTGCCAGCAGCTTTCGTATGCAGGGGATTAATGAGCAGTTCTTC.

The chain has TRBV12-5 and TRBJ2-5; D is possibly TRBD1 (6 bases). CDR1 and CDR2 (germline): LGHNT, FRNRAP. Trimming removed 9 bases from V and 1 base from J, with 15 bases in between. CDR3 size: 14 residues. The CDR3 loop is CASQTGRLQETQYF. CDR3 bases: TGTGCTAGCCAAACAGGGCGACTCCAAGAGACCCAGTACTTC.

V is TRBV9 and J is TRBJ2-3, with TRBD1 identical over 10 bases. The CDR3 sequence is 15 residues long. V was pared by 3 bases and J by 6 bases, with 7 bases of the junction left unmatched. Per germline, CDR1 SGDLS and CDR2 YYNGEE. The CDR3 DNA follows: TGTGCCAGCAGCGCCTCCGGGACAGGGGTGGATACGCAGTATTTT. Protein sequence: CASSASGTGVDTQYF.

The chain recombines TRBV6-7 with TRBJ2-1; 8 nucleotides agree with TRBD2. TRBV6-7 carries the ORF label, with uncertain function. J lost 8 bases, V lost 3 bases, and 15 bases had no gene match. The CDR3 has 17 amino acids. CDR3 DNA: TGTGCCAGCAGTTATCCTTTTACTAGCGGAAAAGGGGATGAGCAGTTCTTC. It codes for CASSYPFTSGKGDEQFF.

The gene calls are TRBV30 and TRBJ2-2, with a tentative D call TRBD2 (6 bases). V was cut by 4 bases and J by 4 bases, with 13 bases left in between. CDR1 is GTSNPN and CDR2 is SVGIG in the germline V gene (reference sequence). The CDR3 has 14 residues. CDR3 sequence reads: CAWTGSALTGELFF. CDR3 coding DNA: TGTGCCTGGACCGGGAGTGCGCTCACCGGGGAGCTGTTTTTT.

The chain recombines TRBV2 with TRBJ2-1; 9 bases are shared with TRBD2. The V and J ends lost 4 bases and 3 bases, in that order; junction bases with no gene match: 10. From germline, CDR1 is SNHLY and CDR2 FYNNEI. This CDR3 region has 17 residues. CDR3 region: CASSGGSGSVHYNEQFF. The CDR3 coding sequence is TGTGCCAGCAGTGGAGGTAGCGGGAGCGTCCACTACAATGAGCAGTTCTTC.

V is TRBV5-1 and J is TRBJ1-6, with TRBD1 matching over 7 bases. The V gene end was trimmed by 4 bases and the J gene end by 7 bases; junction bases not matched to a gene: 8. CDR1 and CDR2 from the germline V gene are SGHRS and YFSETQ. The CDR3 totals 15 residues. The CDR3 protein is CASSLTGTANSPLHF. The CDR3 region has the DNA TGCGCCAGCAGCCTGACCGGGACAGCGAATTCACCCCTCCACTTT.

The rearrangement joins TRBV19 to TRBJ2-2; D is perhaps TRBD2 (7 bases). Germline V gene data show CDR1 as LNHDA and CDR2 as SQIVND (reference sequence). V gave up 11 bases and J gave up 5 bases, with 18 bases separating them. The CDR3 consists of 14 residues. The CDR3 DNA reads TGTGCCTCGACCAAAGGGGGGGGTACCGGGGAGCTGTTTTTT. Translating it yields CASTKGGGTGELFF.

A note on this clone: Germline and junction disagree at one end, which may indicate a read error. This sequence joins TRBV7-9 and TRBJ1-1, with 7 bases lining up with TRBD1. The CDR3 is made up of 14 amino acids. CDR1 is SEHNR, CDR2 FQNEAQ, per germline (reference sequence). This CDR3 is CSSSTWTGNTEAFF. CDR3 in DNA: TGTTCCAGCAGCACCTGGACAGGGAACACTGAAGCTTTCTTT.

The chain recombines TRBV6-5 with TRBJ2-7, with TRBD1 identical over 7 bases. CDR1 is MNHEY and CDR2 is SVGAGI in the germline V gene. The CDR3 is 16 amino acids. V gave up 4 bases and J gave up 0 bases; unmatched junction bases: 9. Here the CDR3 DNA reads TGTGCCAGCAGTTTCGCTGGACAGGCCCGCTCCTACGAGCAGTACTTC. Protein: CASSFAGQARSYEQYF.

The genes are TRBV4-2 and TRBJ1-5, with a weak D call TRBD1 (5 bases). The V end lost 0 bases, the J end lost 3 bases, and 15 bases lay between the germline ends. Germline CDR1 is LGHNA and CDR2 is YNFKEQ. There are 17 residues in the CDR3. CDR3 in DNA: TGTGCCAGCAGCCAAGATATGGCGTCCAGGGTCAATCAGCCCCAGCATTTT. This encodes CASSQDMASRVNQPQHF.

The V and J genes are TRBV6-6 and TRBJ1-6; 7 bases match TRBD1. Germline V lookup: CDR1 MNHNY, CDR2 SVGAGI (reference sequence). With 10 bases clipped from V and 9 bases from J, the junction kept 15 bases outside the gene matches. This CDR3 is 15 amino acids long. This chain's CDR3 is CATNYRPPGGSPLHF. The CDR3 DNA reads TGTGCCACAAATTACAGGCCGCCAGGGGGTTCACCCCTCCACTTT.

The J gene is TRBJ2-1, the V gene TRBV9, with D possibly being TRBD2 (6 bases). The CDR3 contains 15 residues. Germline V gene data show CDR1 as SGDLS and CDR2 as YYNGEE. V dropped 2 bases and J dropped 1 base, with 10 bases sitting between them. The CDR3 nucleotides read TGTGCCAGCAGCGTCTCGGGGGATTCCTACAATGAGCAGTTCTTC. This translates into CASSVSGDSYNEQFF. The whole variable domain, filled in from reference TRBV9 and TRBJ2-1, reads DSGVTQTPKHLITATGQRVTLRCSPRSGDLSVYWYQQSLDQGLQFLIQYYNGEERAKGNILERFSAQQFPDLHSELNLSSLELGDSALYFCASSVSGDSYNEQFFGPGTRLTVL.

With regard to this clone: The sample holds other DNA sequences that translate to the same CDR3. V is TRBV11-3 and J is TRBJ2-2, with 7 bases identical to TRBD2. The CDR3 contains 15 residues. V shed 1 base and J 2 bases; nucleotides not matched to a gene: 1. CDR1 is SGHNT and CDR2 is YENEEA in the germline V gene. The CDR3 is CASSLASGNTGELFF. In nucleotides, the CDR3 is TGTGCCAGCAGCTTAGCTAGCGGTAACACCGGGGAGCTGTTTTTT.

As to this clone: The junction does not match germline at one end; this may be a read error. The V and J genes are TRBV7-7 and TRBJ2-2, with a tentative D call TRBD1 (6 bases). The CDR3 consists of 12 residues. Germline assignment: CDR1 SSHAT and CDR2 FNYEAQ (reference sequence). CDR3 DNA: TGTGCTAGCAGCAATACAGGGTGGGAGCTGTTTTTT. Translated, it gives CASSNTGWELFF.

The rearrangement links TRBV6-1 to TRBJ2-4; TRBD2 matches at 16 bases. The ends lost 5 bases at V and 8 bases at J; junction bases unmatched: 3. The CDR3 totals 15 residues. Germline V gene sequence: CDR1 MNHNS, CDR2 SASEGT. The CDR3 loop reads CASSPGLAGGDIQYF. CDR3 coding DNA: TGTGCCAGCAGTCCGGGACTAGCGGGGGGGGACATTCAGTACTTC.

The chain is built from TRBV19 and TRBJ2-1; 7 bases align to TRBD2. The junction had 12 bases not matched to a gene; V was cut back by 4 bases and J by 3 bases. The CDR3 contains 17 residues. Germline lookup yields CDR1 LNHDA and CDR2 SQIVND (reference sequence). DNA of the CDR3: TGTGCCAGTAGTACCGGTTGGGGAGGGCGGAACTACAATGAGCAGTTCTTC. Amino acids: CASSTGWGGRNYNEQFF. The variable domain in full, completed from reference TRBV19 and TRBJ2-1, reads DGGITQSPKYLFRKEGQNVTLSCEQNLNHDAMYWYRQDPGQGLRLIYYSQIVNDFQKGDIAEGYSVSREKKESFPLTVTSAQKNPTAFYLCASSTGWGGRNYNEQFFGPGTRLTVL.

CDR3 residues: CASSVQGRMGNEQFF. For the CDR3, the DNA is TGTGCCAGCAGCGTCCAGGGGCGCATGGGCAATGAGCAGTTCTTC. V is TRBV11-2 and J is TRBJ2-1, with D possibly TRBD1 on 6 matching bases. The CDR3 totals 15 residues. Germline-derived CDR1 and CDR2 are SGHAT and FQNNGV. Trimming removed 5 bases at V and 6 bases at J, with 17 bases between.

This chain uses TRBV12-5 with TRBJ2-1, with 10 bases aligning to TRBD2. The germline V gene encodes CDR1 LGHNT and CDR2 FRNRAP. The CDR3 runs 17 residues. V was clipped by 2 bases and J by 3 bases; unmatched bases: 7. The CDR3 DNA follows: TGTGCTAGTGGTTTGATAATAGCGGGAGGTAGCTACAATGAGCAGTTCTTC. Translation gives CASGLIIAGGSYNEQFF.

V usage is TRBV7-8 and J usage is TRBJ2-2; a weak D match, TRBD2 (6 bases). CDR1 SGHVS and CDR2 FQNEAQ come from the germline V gene. With 3 bases removed from V and 0 bases from J, the gap between germline ends came to 14 bases. The CDR3 totals 17 residues. The CDR3 coding sequence is TGTGCCAGCAGCTTTCGAGGTAGCGGCGCGAACACCGGGGAGCTGTTTTTT. It specifies CASSFRGSGANTGELFF.

This chain links TRBV7-3 with TRBJ2-3, with TRBD2 identical over 8 bases. V lost 5 bases to trimming and J lost 1 base; unmatched junction nucleotides: 5. Germline CDR1 reads SGHTA; CDR2 reads FQGTGA. The CDR3 contains 15 residues. CDR3: CASSLTSVGTDTQYF. CDR3 coding DNA: TGTGCCAGCAGCCTGACTAGCGTCGGCACAGATACGCAGTATTTT.

A single count supports this clone. The chain combines TRBV5-1 with TRBJ2-3, with TRBD1 matching over 8 bases. Germline V gene lookup returns CDR1 SGHRS and CDR2 YFSETQ. The trim removed 0 bases at V and 7 bases at J, leaving 10 bases unmatched. The CDR3 covers 16 residues. CDR3 DNA sequence: TGCGCCAGCAGCTTGGCCTCGGACAGGGTAGGAAATACGCAGTATTTT. It codes for CASSLASDRVGNTQYF.